One sample yielded the 18 T cell receptor beta chains listed below, sequenced in a study of cytomegalovirus exposure and HLA in healthy donors. The primer mix had 60 Vbeta and 13 Jbeta primers. Some clones are missing from TCRdb's copy, which holds only in-frame ones; the method was immunoSEQ multiplex PCR. The table includes roughly 87,000 clones, 75% to 85% detected once. Input material: PBMCs. These receptors were collected from a woman aged 35 to 49 in good health and CMV-seropositive.

V gene TRBV5-8 combines with J gene TRBJ1-1, with D unclear. Germline loops: CDR1 SGHTS, CDR2 YDEGEE. The CDR3 is made up of 15 amino acids. The V end lost 1 base, the J end lost 2 bases, and 12 bases lay between the germline ends. CDR3 in amino acids: CASSLLGSSNTEAFF. CDR3 DNA: TGTGCCAGCAGCTTGCTTGGGAGTAGTAACACTGAAGCTTTCTTT.

The V gene is TRBV25-1, the J gene TRBJ1-3; D is ambiguous. This CDR3 is 14 amino acids long. Germline V lookup: CDR1 MGHDK, CDR2 SYGVNS. V was trimmed by 7 bases and J by 2 bases, leaving 12 bases between them. The chain's CDR3 is CASTDNPPGNTIYF. The CDR3 bases are TGTGCCAGCACCGACAACCCACCTGGAAACACCATATATTTT.

This clone was seen just once. This chain joins TRBV7-9 and TRBJ2-6, with TRBD1 identical over 7 bases. Germline V gives CDR1 SEHNR, CDR2 FQNEAQ (reference sequence). This CDR3 spans 16 amino acids. J was trimmed by 1 base and V by 5 bases; bases with no gene match: 5. The CDR3 spells CASSPRDRSGANVLTF. The CDR3 nucleotides are TGTGCCAGCAGCCCCCGGGACAGATCTGGGGCCAACGTCCTGACTTTC. Full variable domain (rest looked up from reference TRBV7-9 and TRBJ2-6): DTGVSQNPRHKITKRGQNVTFRCDPISEHNRLYWYRQTLGQGPEFLTYFQNEAQLEKSRLLSDRFSAERPKGSFSTLEIQRTEQGDSAMYLCASSPRDRSGANVLTFGAGSRLTVL.

The chain couples TRBV28 to TRBJ2-7; maybe TRBD2 (6 bases). V lost 2 bases, J lost 0 bases, and 20 bases lay in between. Per germline, CDR1 MDHEN and CDR2 SYDVKM. CDR3 size: 18 residues. In DNA form, the CDR3 reads TGTGCCAGCAGTTTAGCGGGATCACAATCCTCAAGCTCCTACGAGCAGTACTTC. Its protein is CASSLAGSQSSSSYEQYF.

The gene calls are TRBV7-9 and TRBJ2-1, with 7 bases lining up with TRBD2. The V gene end was trimmed by 4 bases and the J gene end by 0 bases; junction bases not matched to a gene: 6. In germline, CDR1 is SEHNR, CDR2 FQNEAQ (reference sequence). The CDR3 is 16 residues long. CDR3 coding DNA: TGTGCCAGCAGCTCGAAAGCGGGGAGCTCCTACAATGAGCAGTTCTTC. Protein: CASSSKAGSSYNEQFF.

This clone was seen once. In nucleotides, the CDR3 is TGTGCCAGCAGCTGGGGCGGATTTACGAACACCGGGGAGCTGTTTTTT. Protein: CASSWGGFTNTGELFF. This rearrangement joins TRBV5-6 to TRBJ2-2, with D possibly matching TRBD1 (5 bases). This CDR3 comprises 16 residues. V was clipped by 3 bases and J by 0 bases, with 12 bases between them. From germline, CDR1 is SGHDT and CDR2 YYEEEE.

The V call is TRBV18, the J call TRBJ2-7; 9 nucleotides align to TRBD1. In germline, CDR1 is KGHSH, CDR2 LQKENI. This CDR3 is 15 amino acids long. V trimming: 5 bases; J trimming: 0 bases; junction bases outside the gene matches: 5. In DNA, the CDR3 is TGTGCCAGCTCAGCAGGGACAGGGAGCTCCTACGAGCAGTACTTC. Translating it yields CASSAGTGSSYEQYF.

This clone was seen only once. The chain joins TRBV9 to TRBJ2-7; 7 bases map to TRBD2. V was pared by 0 bases and J by 3 bases, with 3 bases of the junction left unmatched. The CDR3 is 14 residues long. Germline V gene data show CDR1 as SGDLS and CDR2 as YYNGEE. CDR3 sequence: CASSVGGGRYEQYF. For the CDR3, the DNA is TGTGCCAGCAGCGTAGGGGGGGGACGCTACGAGCAGTACTTC.

In this sample, this clone turned up once. The chain's CDR3 is CASRPMGGTGELFF. As DNA, the CDR3 is TGTGCCAGCAGACCAATGGGGGGGACCGGGGAGCTGTTTTTT. This chain links TRBV6-1 with TRBJ2-2; TRBD2 agrees at 7 bases. The CDR3 is 14 amino acids. After removal of 6 bases from V and 5 bases from J, the junction contained 6 bases not matched to a gene. The V gene's germline CDR1 is MNHNS and CDR2 SASEGT.

The chain recombines TRBV9 with TRBJ1-2; possibly TRBD1 for D (5 bases). The CDR3 runs 14 residues. Germline V gene lookup returns CDR1 SGDLS and CDR2 YYNGEE. The V gene lost 4 bases and the J gene lost 2 bases, with 12 bases spanning the gap. Here the CDR3 reads CASSTQGANYGYTF. In nucleotides, the CDR3 is TGTGCCAGCAGCACCCAAGGGGCGAACTATGGCTACACCTTC.

With regard to this clone: A far larger clone differs by one base, so this is likely a read error. The chain links TRBV6-5 to TRBJ2-2, with D perhaps TRBD1 (6 bases). The J call may be in error: the DNA end matches TRBJ1-1 better. Germline V CDR1 and CDR2: MNHEY, SVGAGI. This CDR3 contains 13 residues. The CDR3 sequence is CASSQQGATQAFF. CDR3 DNA: TGTGCCAGCAGCCAACAGGGTGCCACTCAAGCTTTCTTT.

In DNA, the CDR3 is TGTGCCACCAGCCCCAATGAGAGGTACACTGAAGCTTTCTTT. Protein sequence: CATSPNERYTEAFF. The chain uses TRBV15 and TRBJ1-1; D uncertain. V lost 5 bases, J lost 3 bases, and 13 bases lay in between. Germline V gene lookup returns CDR1 LNHNV and CDR2 YYDKDF (reference sequence). The CDR3 loop spans 14 amino acids.

The chain joins TRBV10-3 to TRBJ1-1; unclear D gene. The V gene lost 0 bases and the J gene lost 5 bases, with 7 bases spanning the gap. This CDR3 comprises 13 residues. Per germline, CDR1 ENHRY and CDR2 SYGVKD. The CDR3 DNA reads as TGTGCCATCAGTGAGTCCGGGGTTACTGAAGCTTTCTTT. It encodes CAISESGVTEAFF.

The chain couples TRBV5-1 to TRBJ2-7, with D possibly matching TRBD1 (6 bases). Germline V gives CDR1 SGHRS, CDR2 YFSETQ. This CDR3 has 14 amino acids. V was shortened by 5 bases and J by 0 bases, with 12 bases between the two germline ends. The CDR3 DNA is TGCGCCAGCAGTCCAGGGGCGAGCTCCTACGAGCAGTACTTC. Translation gives CASSPGASSYEQYF.

The rearrangement joins TRBV28 to TRBJ2-5; 10 bases line up with TRBD1. The germline gives CDR1 MDHEN, CDR2 SYDVKM. With V trimmed by 6 bases and J by 4 bases, 8 bases remained unmatched. The CDR3 totals 15 residues. The CDR3 loop is CASSRDRGLVETQYF. The CDR3 DNA sequence: TGTGCCAGCAGCAGGGACAGGGGACTTGTAGAGACCCAGTACTTC.

This chain uses TRBV7-2 with TRBJ2-5, with 7 bases aligning to TRBD1. Germline CDR1 is SGHTA and CDR2 is FQGNSA. The CDR3 sequence is 13 residues long. After removal of 2 bases from V and 4 bases from J, the junction contained 1 base not matched to a gene. The CDR3 DNA reads TGTGCCAGCAGCTTAAGGGGGCCAGAGACCCAGTACTTC. Translating it yields CASSLRGPETQYF.

The chain combines TRBV6-1 with TRBJ2-1, with D tentatively TRBD2 (5 bases). The CDR3 sequence is 15 residues long. The ends were cut back, 7 bases at V and 5 bases at J, with 18 bases in the middle. Looked up from germline, CDR1 is MNHNS and CDR2 is SASEGT. This CDR3 is CASTSDWAPDNEQFF. The CDR3 bases are TGTGCCAGCACTTCGGACTGGGCCCCCGACAATGAGCAGTTCTTC.

This rearrangement joins TRBV4-3 to TRBJ2-5; 7 bases line up with TRBD2. The CDR3 sequence is 14 residues long. From germline, CDR1 is LGHNA and CDR2 YSLEER. The trim removed 2 bases at V and 4 bases at J, leaving 4 bases unmatched. The CDR3 coding sequence is TGCGCCAGCAGCCAATTGGAGCGGGGAGAGACCCAGTACTTC. As protein: CASSQLERGETQYF.